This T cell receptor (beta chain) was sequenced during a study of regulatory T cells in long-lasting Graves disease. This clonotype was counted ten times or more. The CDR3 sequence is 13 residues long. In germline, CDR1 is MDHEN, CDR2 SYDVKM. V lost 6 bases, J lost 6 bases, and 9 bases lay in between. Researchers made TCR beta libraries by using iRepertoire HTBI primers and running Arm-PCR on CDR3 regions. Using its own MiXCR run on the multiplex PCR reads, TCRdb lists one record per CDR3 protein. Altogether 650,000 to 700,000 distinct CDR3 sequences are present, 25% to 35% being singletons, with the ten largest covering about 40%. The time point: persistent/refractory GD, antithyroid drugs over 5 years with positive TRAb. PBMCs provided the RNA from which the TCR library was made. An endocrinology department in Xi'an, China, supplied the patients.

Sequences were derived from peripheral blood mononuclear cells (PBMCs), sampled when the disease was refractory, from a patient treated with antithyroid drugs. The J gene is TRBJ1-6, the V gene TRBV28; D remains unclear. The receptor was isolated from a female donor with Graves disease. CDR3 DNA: TGTGCCAGCAGGGGCGGTTTTAATTCACCCCTCCACTTT. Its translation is CASRGGFNSPLHF. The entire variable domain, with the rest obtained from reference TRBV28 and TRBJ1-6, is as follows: DVKVTQSSRYLVKRTGEKVFLECVQDMDHENMFWYRQDPGLGLRLIYFSYDVKMKEKGDIPEGYSVSREKKERFSLILESASTNQTSMYLCASRGGFNSPLHFGNGTRLTVT.